Below, one TCR beta chain is given with its context. Its antigen is not identified. Preparing the TCRbeta library involved the use of unique molecular identifiers. TCRdb analysed the PCR reads with MiXCR anew, one entry per CDR3 protein. The sample consists of roughly 790,000 distinct CDR3 sequences, around 15% of them appearing once. This record belongs to a study of T-cell reconstitution after alpha-beta-depleted transplantation in children. Whole-study findings and limits: Diversity and T-cell counts at one year after transplant derived mostly from new T cells. Certain patients had high TCRbeta diversity at day 60, and it came from recipient T cells and thymic progenitors that survived. Expanded graft clones numbering several hundred reportedly gave rise to alpha-beta T cells about two months after transplant.

V lost 3 bases and J lost 7; bases outside the gene matches: 5. The CDR3 sequence is 15 residues long. Germline CDR1 reads SGHRS; CDR2 reads YFSETQ. Sequencing used PBMCs, mostly from graft donor cells, obtained 360 days after TCRalphabeta/CD19-depleted stem cell transplant. V usage is TRBV5-1 and J usage is TRBJ2-1, with 12 bases aligning to TRBD2. The TCR sequence derives from a male patient between 5 and 17 years old who had a stem cell transplant for acute lymphoblastic leukemia, so the T cells may come from the graft donor. The CDR3 coding sequence is TGCGCCAGCAGCTGGAGGGGGACTAGCGGGAATGAGCAGTTCTTC. It codes for CASSWRGTSGNEQFF.